This TCR beta chain was sequenced for a study of blood T cell repertoires in COVID-19 (dated by TCRdb to the early 2020s). For the wider study: The collaborator samples originated in the United States, Italy and Spain and spanned the acute and convalescent phases of COVID-19. The material from the prospective study consisted of cDNA or gDNA derived from T cells, B-cell-depleted T cells, or PBMCs. The dataset comprised deeply sampled blood TCRbeta repertoires from subjects exposed to, actively infected with, or recovered from COVID-19. The repertoires were released in a freely available public database meant as a resource for research on the immune response to SARS-CoV-2. Samples were obtained from the ongoing ImmuneRACE study (first 160 participants) and from some 1,300 subjects provided by 6 global collaborators. The sample metadata nearly always contained a de-identified subject ID, COVID-19 status, age in years and sex. Where HLA class I and class II types were available, the types were taken from metadata supplied by the sample provider, not from assay-based typing.

Whole blood was collected in K2EDTA tubes by collaborating institutions according to the institutions' own protocols. For TCRbeta analysis, collaborators shipped samples in one of three forms: frozen whole blood, isolated PBMCs, or DNA extracted from either of those sample types. Details on this clone: Which antigen it targets is not known. Qualities for individual bases were not recorded, and no much larger clone is one base off.

TCRbeta CDR3 regions were amplified from genomic DNA by means of the immunoSEQ Assay, a bias-controlled multiplex PCR. The authors processed their data as follows. Within the assay, amplification of reference gene primers was used to estimate how many nucleated cells each sample contained. To quantify the absolute abundance of each unique TCRbeta CDR3 rearrangement, sequence reads were collapsed and filtered. For each sample, productive Simpson clonality was calculated as the square root of Simpson's diversity index across productive rearrangements. TCRdb took over this immuneACCESS table, retaining in-frame rearrangements with V and J assigned. Such tables are incomplete; in checked studies, under half of the missing clones stem from an unresolved V gene, and the remainder is unexplained. V and J calls and clone size follow that table, whereas D and trimming were derived from the DNA. The sample table lists approximately 91,000 clones, roughly three quarters of them with a count of one. Clones ranked in the top ten supply about 10% of the sample.

Points the paper makes about the study in general: The quantity of clinical and demographic metadata differed by source and by participant and was supplied without curation.

The junction carries 10 bases between V and J, which are trimmed by 7 bases and 4 bases respectively. Sequences MDHEN (CDR1) and SYDVKM (CDR2) are obtained from the germline V gene. Taken from cysteine to phenylalanine, the CDR3 has 12 residues. The kept DNA is CDR3 alone, 36 bases in frame from the first base. Sequenced: peripheral blood. The receptor was isolated from a woman of 80 years or more with acute or convalescent COVID-19. In this chain, TRBV28 is recombined with TRBJ1-2; the D gene cannot be named for sure. The DNA sequence reads TGTGCCAGCAAATTCGGTCTCTATGGCTACACCTTC. The resulting protein is CASKFGLYGYTF.